This TCR beta chain comes out of a study of blood T cell repertoires in COVID-19. Methods used by the authors: It was from reference gene primer amplification that nucleated cell counts were estimated. This table comes from immunoSEQ multiplex PCR, and its TCRdb copy is limited to in-frame clones, with some not included. The V and J calls and the clone size are those of that table, but D and trimming were determined from the DNA. The sample consists of roughly 220,000 clones, 86% of them appearing once. V lost 0 bases to trimming and J lost 6 bases; unmatched junction nucleotides: 1. From germline, CDR1 is MNHEY and CDR2 SMNVEV (reference sequence). The CDR3 consists of 15 residues.

The V call is TRBV27, the J call TRBJ1-5, with 11 bases identical to TRBD1. The TCR was taken from a woman between 35 and 50 years old with acute COVID-19. Material for sequencing was PBMCs or T cells enriched from blood (not recorded which). The CDR3 DNA follows: TGTGCCAGCAGTTTATCGGACAGGGGGCTTCAGCCCCAGCATTTT. This gives the protein CASSLSDRGLQPQHF.